This T cell receptor beta chain was recovered during a study of early T cells in non-severe SARS-CoV-2 infection. Study-wide context: Sequencing of unsorted whole blood was done on bulk RNA, leaving chains unpaired. Study observations and caveats: Missing private and CD4 specificities, VDJdb matching favored anti-spike CD8 responses.

As concerns this clonotype: Its matching antigen is unknown.

Unique molecular identifiers were affixed to single, distinct cDNA molecules. TCRdb passed the 5' RACE reads through MiXCR, listing each CDR3 protein once. Of roughly 41,000 distinct CDR3 sequences detected, roughly 4.7% appear once; the ten largest clones hold approximately 4.8%. Germline CDR1 MNHNS, CDR2 SASEGT. The CDR3 covers 15 residues. After removal of 6 bases from V and 5 bases from J, the junction contained 12 bases not matched to a gene. The chain combines TRBV6-1 with TRBJ2-5; 7 nucleotides line up with TRBD1. This clonotype was obtained from an adult who was a healthcare worker with PCR-confirmed SARS-CoV-2 infection or an uninfected control (not recorded which). Sequencing was performed on whole blood. CDR3 protein: CASRTLLGGLETQYF. The CDR3 nucleotides read TGTGCCAGCAGGACTCTCTTAGGGGGCTTGGAGACCCAGTACTTC.